These T cell receptor beta chains were read from a single sample in a study of blood T cell repertoires in COVID-19. Generated by immunoSEQ multiplex PCR, the TCRdb table keeps only in-frame clones and is missing some. The profile covers about 500,000 clones, with 87% appearing a single time and under 0.85% taken by the ten largest. The sequenced sample was PBMCs or T cells enriched from blood (not recorded which). The receptors derive from a woman under 30 who had recovered from COVID-19. CDR3s include the opening cysteine and the closing phenylalanine or tryptophan. D genes are given only for firm matches. Size is omitted from some rows. Given values are once, few, many or a class for expanded clones.

abundance: -
v_gene: TRBV27
j_gene: TRBJ2-1
d_gene: TRBD2
CDR3nt: TGTGCCAGCAGTTTAAGAGCGGGGGCCAACAATGAGCAGTTCTTC
CDR3aa: CASSLRAGANNEQFF

abundance: few
v_gene: TRBV3-1/TRBV3-2
j_gene: TRBJ1-6
d_gene: -
CDR3nt: TGTGCCAGCAGCCAACAAACGGGACACCAAAATTCACCCCTCCACTTT
CDR3aa: CASSQQTGHQNSPLHF

abundance: -
v_gene: TRBV15
j_gene: TRBJ1-4
d_gene: -
CDR3nt: TGTGCCACTAGCATGGGGGGGGGTGCTAATGAAAAACTGTTTTTT
CDR3aa: CATSMGGGANEKLFF

abundance: -
v_gene: TRBV6-5
j_gene: TRBJ1-2
d_gene: TRBD1
CDR3nt: TGTGCCAGCAGTACCACGACAGGGACCGACTATGGCTACACCTTC
CDR3aa: CASSTTTGTDYGYTF

abundance: few
v_gene: TRBV5-1
j_gene: TRBJ1-6
d_gene: -
CDR3nt: TGCGCCAGCGCACTGGAGGGCGAGACCCTCCACTTT
CDR3aa: CASALEGETLHF

abundance: -
v_gene: TRBV28
j_gene: TRBJ1-6
d_gene: -
CDR3nt: TGTGCCAGCACCCCCGTCGACGCCCCAGGCGCCTATAATTCACCCCTCCACTTT
CDR3aa: CASTPVDAPGAYNSPLHF

abundance: -
v_gene: TRBV4-2
j_gene: TRBJ1-1
d_gene: -
CDR3nt: TGTGCCAGCAGCCAAGACCGGGGCACTGAAGCTTTCTTT
CDR3aa: CASSQDRGTEAFF

abundance: -
v_gene: TRBV4-2
j_gene: TRBJ1-2
d_gene: -
CDR3nt: TGTGCCAGCAGCCAAGATTTTGGGTCAGCAACTACTAACTATGGCTACACCTTC
CDR3aa: CASSQDFGSATTNYGYTF

abundance: once
v_gene: TRBV19
j_gene: TRBJ2-1
d_gene: -
CDR3nt: TGTGCCAGTAGTATTGAGGGAAGCGCGGTCAATGAGCAGTTCTTC
CDR3aa: CASSIEGSAVNEQFF

abundance: few
v_gene: TRBV2
j_gene: TRBJ2-5
d_gene: -
CDR3nt: TGTGCCAGTAAAAGGGGGATAGAAGAGACCCAGTACTTC
CDR3aa: CASKRGIEETQYF

abundance: -
v_gene: TRBV19
j_gene: TRBJ1-2
d_gene: -
CDR3nt: TGTGCCAGTAGTGCCACTATATATGGCTACACCTTC
CDR3aa: CASSATIYGYTF

abundance: once
v_gene: TRBV28
j_gene: TRBJ1-5
d_gene: TRBD1
CDR3nt: TGTGCCAGCAGCCTACAGGGGGCCGGACAGCCCCAGCATTTT
CDR3aa: CASSLQGAGQPQHF

abundance: -
v_gene: TRBV12-3/TRBV12-4
j_gene: TRBJ1-1
d_gene: -
CDR3nt: TGTGCCAGCAGGGAGAGGGACTTCACTGAAGCTTTCTTT
CDR3aa: CASRERDFTEAFF

abundance: -
v_gene: TRBV7-2
j_gene: TRBJ2-7
d_gene: -
CDR3nt: TGTGCCAGCAGCTTAGAGTCCGGGAGTCCCTACGAGCAGTACTTC
CDR3aa: CASSLESGSPYEQYF

abundance: -
v_gene: TRBV24-1
j_gene: TRBJ2-3
d_gene: TRBD2
CDR3nt: TGTGCCACCAGTGACGGCGGGGGGGTGGCAGATACGCAGTATTTT
CDR3aa: CATSDGGGVADTQYF

abundance: -
v_gene: TRBV6-8
j_gene: TRBJ2-3
d_gene: TRBD2
CDR3nt: TGTGCCAGCAGTTACAAAGCGGGGGCTGCCCCCCTCGACTTCTGCACAGATACGCAGTATTTT
CDR3aa: CASSYKAGAAPLDFCTDTQYF

abundance: -
v_gene: TRBV5-1
j_gene: TRBJ2-5
d_gene: TRBD2
CDR3nt: TGCGCCAGCAGCTCCCCCGGGGGGGAGACCCAGTACTTC
CDR3aa: CASSSPGGETQYF

abundance: -
v_gene: TRBV4-1
j_gene: TRBJ1-2
d_gene: -
CDR3nt: TGCGCCAGCAGTCACCCAGCGGGGGGTCCTAACTATGGCTACACCTTC
CDR3aa: CASSHPAGGPNYGYTF

abundance: -
v_gene: TRBV30
j_gene: TRBJ1-4
d_gene: TRBD1
CDR3nt: TGTGCCTGGAGTTATGGATCCGGGACAGGGGGCAAAAAACTGTTTTTT
CDR3aa: CAWSYGSGTGGKKLFF

abundance: few
v_gene: TRBV19
j_gene: TRBJ2-7
d_gene: TRBD1
CDR3nt: TGTGCCAGTAGTACCCGACAGGGGGCCTACGAGCAGTACTTC
CDR3aa: CASSTRQGAYEQYF

abundance: -
v_gene: TRBV11-2
j_gene: TRBJ1-2
d_gene: -
CDR3nt: TGTGCCAGCAGCTCACGCAGGGCACATCGAAACTATGGCTACACCTTC
CDR3aa: CASSSRRAHRNYGYTF

abundance: -
v_gene: TRBV6-9
j_gene: TRBJ2-7
d_gene: -
CDR3nt: TGTGCCAGCAGTTATTCGAAGGGGGTAATCTACGAGCAGTACTTC
CDR3aa: CASSYSKGVIYEQYF

abundance: -
v_gene: TRBV18
j_gene: TRBJ1-2
d_gene: -
CDR3nt: TGTGCCAGCTCTCCTGCCGAAGGGAGAGGCTACACCTTC
CDR3aa: CASSPAEGRGYTF

abundance: -
v_gene: TRBV29-1
j_gene: TRBJ1-1
d_gene: TRBD1
CDR3nt: TGCAGCGTTGCAAAGGGACAGGGCAACACTGAAGCTTTCTTT
CDR3aa: CSVAKGQGNTEAFF

abundance: -
v_gene: TRBV3-1/TRBV3-2
j_gene: TRBJ1-2
d_gene: -
CDR3nt: TGTGCCAGCAGCCAAGATGTGGGGGGAACCGGGTATGGCTACACCTTC
CDR3aa: CASSQDVGGTGYGYTF

abundance: once
v_gene: TRBV19
j_gene: TRBJ1-4
d_gene: -
CDR3nt: TGTGCCAGTGGGGGCCGGGACGCAACTAATGAAAAACTGTTTTTT
CDR3aa: CASGGRDATNEKLFF

abundance: once
v_gene: TRBV5-1
j_gene: TRBJ2-7
d_gene: -
CDR3nt: TGCGCCAGCAGCCTAGGAGGAGACAGGACATCCTACGAGCAGTACTTC
CDR3aa: CASSLGGDRTSYEQYF

abundance: -
v_gene: TRBV7-3
j_gene: TRBJ2-3
d_gene: TRBD2
CDR3nt: TGTGCCAGCAGCTTAACGCCAGCGGGGGGCACAGATACGCAGTATTTT
CDR3aa: CASSLTPAGGTDTQYF

abundance: -
v_gene: TRBV11-2
j_gene: TRBJ2-1
d_gene: -
CDR3nt: TGTGCCAGCAGCTCTTTCGACTTTGGAATTGAAAGCAATGAGCAGTTCTTC
CDR3aa: CASSSFDFGIESNEQFF

abundance: once
v_gene: TRBV5-4
j_gene: TRBJ2-5
d_gene: TRBD2
CDR3nt: TGTGCCAGCAGCTTTGACGGGGGGGAGACCCAGTACTTC
CDR3aa: CASSFDGGETQYF

abundance: -
v_gene: TRBV6-2/TRBV6-3
j_gene: TRBJ1-4
d_gene: -
CDR3nt: TGTGCCAGCAGTCCAGGGAGGCTTAATGAAAAACTGTTTTTT
CDR3aa: CASSPGRLNEKLFF

abundance: -
v_gene: TRBV3-1/TRBV3-2
j_gene: TRBJ1-1
d_gene: -
CDR3nt: TGTGCCAGCAGCGAGGGATGGGGAACTGAAGCTTTCTTT
CDR3aa: CASSEGWGTEAFF

abundance: -
v_gene: TRBV3-1/TRBV3-2
j_gene: TRBJ1-1
d_gene: -
CDR3nt: TGTGCCAGCACCGGACAGACGACTGAAGCTTTCTTT
CDR3aa: CASTGQTTEAFF

abundance: -
v_gene: TRBV5-1
j_gene: TRBJ2-1
d_gene: TRBD2
CDR3nt: TGCGCCAGCAGCCCAACTAGCGGGGCCTACAATGAGCAGTTCTTC
CDR3aa: CASSPTSGAYNEQFF

abundance: -
v_gene: TRBV19
j_gene: TRBJ1-1
d_gene: -
CDR3nt: TGTGCCAGTACTTCTCCCGCGCTCGAAGCTTTCTTT
CDR3aa: CASTSPALEAFF

abundance: -
v_gene: TRBV28
j_gene: TRBJ2-5
d_gene: -
CDR3nt: TGTGCCAGCACCCCAATAGGGGCCCCACTGGAGACCCAGTACTTC
CDR3aa: CASTPIGAPLETQYF

abundance: -
v_gene: TRBV5-1
j_gene: TRBJ2-2
d_gene: -
CDR3nt: TGCGCCAGCAGCTTGGTCGCGAACACCGGGGAGCTGTTTTTT
CDR3aa: CASSLVANTGELFF

abundance: many
v_gene: TRBV9
j_gene: TRBJ1-6
d_gene: -
CDR3nt: TGTGCCAGCAGCGTAACGGGGAGCTCCTATAATTCACCCCTCCACTTT
CDR3aa: CASSVTGSSYNSPLHF

abundance: -
v_gene: TRBV5-1
j_gene: TRBJ2-3
d_gene: TRBD2
CDR3nt: TGCGCCAGCAGCACCAGGACTAGCCCAACTGGCACAGATACGCAGTATTTT
CDR3aa: CASSTRTSPTGTDTQYF

abundance: -
v_gene: TRBV6-1
j_gene: TRBJ2-7
d_gene: TRBD2
CDR3nt: TGTGCCAGCAGTGAAGCGCTGGGACTAGCCTACGAGCAGTACTTC
CDR3aa: CASSEALGLAYEQYF

abundance: -
v_gene: TRBV10-3
j_gene: TRBJ2-2
d_gene: TRBD2
CDR3nt: TGTGCCGTCAGCGGGGGGGCAGGGCCCGGGGAGCTGTTTTTT
CDR3aa: CAVSGGAGPGELFF